This T cell receptor (beta chain) stems from a study of long-term antiretroviral therapy in people with HIV. This CDR3 region has 15 residues. The germline V and J ends were trimmed by 0 bases and 1 base, with 9 bases remaining between them. Germline V gives CDR1 MNHEY, CDR2 SVGAGI. Whole-study results and caveats: Diversity remained lower than transplant donor controls, even though it increased after ART.

The authors ran the immunoSEQ assay, v3.0, at survey level. Generated by immunoSEQ multiplex PCR, the TCRdb table keeps only in-frame clones and is missing some. The sample yields tens of thousands of clones, roughly four fifths seen once. A remark on this clone: Its antigen is undetermined.

The sample consisted of unsorted PBMCs, taken 0.4 years after starting antiretroviral therapy. The clonotype originates from a man between 45 and 60 years old with HIV. This chain uses TRBV6-5 with TRBJ1-2, with D hard to call. The DNA for the CDR3 is TGTGCCAGCAGTTACTCATCCAGGCTTAACTATGGCTACACCTTC. It codes for CASSYSSRLNYGYTF.